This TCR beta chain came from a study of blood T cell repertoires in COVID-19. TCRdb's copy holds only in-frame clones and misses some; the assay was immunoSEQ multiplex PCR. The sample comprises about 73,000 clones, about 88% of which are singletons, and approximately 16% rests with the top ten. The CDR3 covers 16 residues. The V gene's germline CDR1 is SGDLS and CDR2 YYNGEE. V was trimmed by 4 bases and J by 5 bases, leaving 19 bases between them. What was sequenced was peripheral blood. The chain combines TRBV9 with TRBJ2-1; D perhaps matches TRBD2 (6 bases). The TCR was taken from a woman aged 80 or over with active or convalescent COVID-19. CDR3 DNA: TGTGCCAGCAGCACCCTCCCTGGCGGGGCCCACAATGAGCAGTTCTTC. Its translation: CASSTLPGGAHNEQFF.